Listed below are T cell receptor beta chains from one sample, sequenced in a study of Ad26.COV2.S vaccination and SARS-CoV-2 variants. Clones were read by immunoSEQ multiplex PCR, and TCRdb kept only the in-frame ones, dropping some. The sample carries roughly 320,000 clones, approximately 86% recorded once. The sample here was peripheral blood, taken in a trial of Ad26.COV2.S vaccine versus placebo. All receptors derive from a person between 18 and 65 years old who received the Ad26.COV2.S COVID-19 vaccine or a placebo. CDR3s include the opening cysteine and the closing phenylalanine or tryptophan. Clone size is not always given. Where it is, it says once, few, many or a class for expanded clones.

abundance,v_gene,CDR3aa
few,TRBV7-2,CASSLGRELGAFF
-,TRBV5-4,CASSPGQGDIQGPLHF
once,TRBV18,CASSTEGRGTDTQYF
-,TRBV7-2,CASSPLGQVNQPQHF
-,TRBV14,CASSLRQLQDTQYF
-,TRBV7-6,CASSLQTGGDSPLHF
-,TRBV5-1,CASSSGQGANEQFF
-,TRBV7-5,CVRSHSGTLANEKLFF
-,TRBV19,CATRPGHSYEQYF
-,TRBV4-3,CASSQLTSGRPGANVLTF
-,TRBV5-6,CASSLPSRSAVGELFF
-,TRBV9,CASSVGVAPGYSPLHF
-,TRBV5-1,CASSLTSGGSYNEQFF
-,TRBV6-5,CASSYRETNYGYTF
-,TRBV5-6,CASSLGDRAYTDTQYF
-,TRBV18,CASSPPVGSGYEQYF
-,TRBV2,CASSEAQGSQPQHF
-,TRBV6-6,CASSLLSGIEAFF
-,TRBV5-1,CASSLVLSGNEQFF
-,TRBV9,CASSFRAGQNTEAFF
-,TRBV6-5,CASSYSDRGGGYTF
-,TRBV5-1,CASSLERGGETQYF
-,TRBV5-4,CASSLLGLAGTDTQYF
-,TRBV5-4,CASEGDSSYGYTF
once,TRBV2,CASSVSEDTQYF
-,TRBV7-2,CASQGGARNIQYF
-,TRBV27,CASRPITDITDTQYF
-,TRBV7-2,CASSWRTGGNEQFF
-,TRBV18,CASSPSQLNYEQYF
-,TRBV10-3,CAISDANRDRGLNGYTF
-,TRBV11-2,CASSFPGGSETQYF
-,TRBV3-1/TRBV3-2,CASSPQGRLAGFYNEQFF
-,TRBV18,CASSPGHLSPLHF
-,TRBV5-1,CASSLAVGTEETQYF
-,TRBV11-2,CASSPGTAFNQPQHF
-,TRBV7-3,CASSLGRGNYGYTF
-,TRBV5-4,CASSAPTGHYSGANVLTF
-,TRBV7-3,CASSATGGDTEAFF
-,TRBV30,CAWSVQGGPWTDTQYF
few,TRBV4-2,CASSQDDRVGEAFF
-,TRBV6-2/TRBV6-3,CASSYQGLPEAFF
-,TRBV27,CASSPDRDSSYEQYF
-,TRBV18,CASSPWQANTGELFF
-,TRBV7-2,CASTQTGLPYEQYF
few,TRBV30,CAWSGGRRAGGAPNTGELFF
few,TRBV19,CASSIMSGNEQYF
-,TRBV7-3,CASSYYKGDEQYF